The present T cell receptor (beta chain) was sequenced within a study of blood T cell repertoires in COVID-19. Whole-study context: The United States, Italy and Spain provided the acute and convalescent COVID-19 samples. PBMCs, B-cell-depleted T cells, or T cells were the source of the cDNA or gDNA that made up the material.

The germline CDR1 and CDR2 sequences are SGHRS and YFSETQ. CDR3 size: 14 residues. Germline trimming cut 0 bases from V and 11 bases from J; bases unmatched to any gene: 8. Clones were sequenced by immunoSEQ multiplex PCR, and TCRdb holds only the in-frame ones, with some missing. The table lists 310,000 or so clones, 88% of them singletons, with roughly 4% in the top ten. This chain uses TRBV5-1 with TRBJ1-1; TRBD1 aligns across 9 bases. This clonotype originated in a woman between 45 and 60 years old with active or convalescent COVID-19. Sequenced input: peripheral blood. This CDR3 is CASSLAGTGRDAFF. The CDR3, as DNA: TGCGCCAGCAGCTTGGCCGGGACAGGGAGGGACGCTTTCTTT.